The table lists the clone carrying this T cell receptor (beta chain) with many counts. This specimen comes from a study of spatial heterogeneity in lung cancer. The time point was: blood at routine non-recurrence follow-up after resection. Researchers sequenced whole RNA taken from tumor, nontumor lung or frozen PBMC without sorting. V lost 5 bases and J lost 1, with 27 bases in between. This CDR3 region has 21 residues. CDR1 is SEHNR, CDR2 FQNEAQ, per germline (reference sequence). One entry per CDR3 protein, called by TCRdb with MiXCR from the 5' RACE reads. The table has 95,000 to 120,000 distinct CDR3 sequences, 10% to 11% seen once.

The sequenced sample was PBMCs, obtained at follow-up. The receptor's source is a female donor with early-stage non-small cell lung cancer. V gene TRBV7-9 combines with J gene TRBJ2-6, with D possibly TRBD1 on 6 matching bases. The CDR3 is CASSHRTGSQGLSSGANVLTF. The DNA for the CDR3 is TGTGCCAGCAGCCATAGAACGGGGAGCCAGGGGTTATCATCTGGGGCCAACGTCCTGACTTTC.